Listed here is a single T cell receptor (beta chain). Its cognate antigen is unknown. This sample is part of a study of T cell responses to AZD1222 COVID-19 vaccine. Germline V CDR1 and CDR2: MNHEY, SVGAGI. V lost 2 bases and J lost 1, with 12 bases in between. This CDR3 region has 16 residues. Overall study findings and caveats: Spike-specific TCR breadth and depth were elevated following two AZD1222 doses.

TCRdb's copy holds only in-frame clones and misses some; the assay was immunoSEQ multiplex PCR. This repertoire shows 150,000 to 200,000 clones, 85% to 90% found once; its top ten account for approximately 2.7%. This receptor was identified in an adult in good health. The sequences come from peripheral blood, collected on day 0 of MenACWY control vaccination. The chain employs TRBV6-5 and TRBJ2-1, with D uncertain. The CDR3: CASSYTYTESYNEQFF. CDR3 DNA: TGTGCCAGCAGTTACACCTACACAGAATCCTACAATGAGCAGTTCTTC.